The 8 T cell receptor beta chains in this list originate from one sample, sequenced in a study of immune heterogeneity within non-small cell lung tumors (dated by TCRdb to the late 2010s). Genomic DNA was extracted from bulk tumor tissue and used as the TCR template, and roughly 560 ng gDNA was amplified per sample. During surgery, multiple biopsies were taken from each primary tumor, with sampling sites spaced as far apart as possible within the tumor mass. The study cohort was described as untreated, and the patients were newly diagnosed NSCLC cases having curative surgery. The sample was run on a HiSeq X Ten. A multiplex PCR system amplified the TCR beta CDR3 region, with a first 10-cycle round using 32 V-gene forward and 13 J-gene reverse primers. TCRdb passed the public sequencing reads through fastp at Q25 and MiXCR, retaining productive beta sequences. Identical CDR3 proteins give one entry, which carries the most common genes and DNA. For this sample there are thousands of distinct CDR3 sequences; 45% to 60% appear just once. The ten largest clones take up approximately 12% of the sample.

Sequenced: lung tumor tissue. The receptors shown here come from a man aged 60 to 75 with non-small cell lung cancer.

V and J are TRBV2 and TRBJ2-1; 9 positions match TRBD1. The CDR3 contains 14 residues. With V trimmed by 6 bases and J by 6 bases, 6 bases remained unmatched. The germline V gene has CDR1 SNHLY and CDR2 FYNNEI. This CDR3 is CASSSGTGFNEQFF. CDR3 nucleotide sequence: TGTGCCAGCAGCTCCGGGACAGGGTTCAATGAGCAGTTCTTC.

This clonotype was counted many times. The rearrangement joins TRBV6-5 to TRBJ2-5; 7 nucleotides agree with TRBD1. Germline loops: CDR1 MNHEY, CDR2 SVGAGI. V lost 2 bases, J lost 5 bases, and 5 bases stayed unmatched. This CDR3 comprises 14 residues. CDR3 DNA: TGTGCCAGCAGTTACCGACAGGGTGGGGAGACCCAGTACTTC. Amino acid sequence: CASSYRQGGETQYF.

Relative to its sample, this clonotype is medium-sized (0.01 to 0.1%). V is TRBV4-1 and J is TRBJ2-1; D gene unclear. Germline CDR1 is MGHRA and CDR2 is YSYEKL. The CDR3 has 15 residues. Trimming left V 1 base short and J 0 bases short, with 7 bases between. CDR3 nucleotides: TGCGCCAGCAGCCAAGGCGGCCTCTCCTACAATGAGCAGTTCTTC. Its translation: CASSQGGLSYNEQFF.

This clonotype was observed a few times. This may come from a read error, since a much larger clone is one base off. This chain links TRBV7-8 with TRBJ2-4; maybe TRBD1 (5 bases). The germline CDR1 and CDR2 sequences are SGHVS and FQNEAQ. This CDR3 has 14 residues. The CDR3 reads CASSLTVARNIQYF. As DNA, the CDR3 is TGTGCCAGCAGCTTGACAGTGGCCAGAAACATTCAGTACTTC.

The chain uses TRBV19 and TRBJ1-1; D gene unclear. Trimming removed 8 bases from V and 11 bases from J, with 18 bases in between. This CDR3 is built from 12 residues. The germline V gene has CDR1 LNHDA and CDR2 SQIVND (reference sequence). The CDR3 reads CASSLSTSVAFF. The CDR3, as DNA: TGTGCCAGTTCTTTAAGTACGAGTGTGGCTTTCTTT.

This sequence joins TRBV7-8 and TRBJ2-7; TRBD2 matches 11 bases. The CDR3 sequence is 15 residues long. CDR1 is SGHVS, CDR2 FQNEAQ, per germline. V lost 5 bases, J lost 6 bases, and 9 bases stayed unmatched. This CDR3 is CASSIVSGRAGEQYF. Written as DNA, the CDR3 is TGTGCCAGCAGCATAGTTAGCGGGAGGGCCGGCGAGCAGTACTTC.

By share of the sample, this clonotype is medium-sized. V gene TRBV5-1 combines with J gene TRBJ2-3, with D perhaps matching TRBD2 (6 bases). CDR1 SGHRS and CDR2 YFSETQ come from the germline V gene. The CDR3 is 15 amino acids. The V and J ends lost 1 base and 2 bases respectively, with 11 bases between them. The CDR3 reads CASSLRLVFTDTQYF. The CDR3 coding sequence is TGCGCCAGCAGCTTGAGACTAGTCTTCACAGATACGCAGTATTTT.

As DNA, the CDR3 is TGTGCCACCAGCAGAGGTGACAGGAACTATGGCTACACCTTC. Translation: CATSRGDRNYGYTF. The genes are TRBV15 and TRBJ1-2, with D maybe TRBD1 (6 bases). Germline loops: CDR1 LNHNV, CDR2 YYDKDF (reference sequence). The CDR3 spans 14 residues. V was cut by 1 base and J by 2 bases, with 8 bases left in between.